These 7 T cell receptor beta chains originate from one sample sequenced in a study of cytomegalovirus exposure and HLA in healthy donors. A multiplex PCR was run with 60 Vbeta primers and 13 Jbeta primers. TCRdb keeps only in-frame clones here, not all; method: immunoSEQ multiplex PCR. Of hundreds of thousands of clones in the sample, about 87% were seen once. Sequencing was done on a sample of PBMCs. The origin of the receptors is a woman under 30 in good health and CMV-seronegative.

This clone was recorded a few times. The chain links TRBV6-1 to TRBJ1-2; no definite D call. Looked up from germline, CDR1 is MNHNS and CDR2 is SASEGT. The germline V and J ends were trimmed by 0 bases and 14 bases, with 16 bases remaining between them. The CDR3 covers 13 residues. This chain's CDR3 is CASSEAGRFVGTF. The CDR3 DNA sequence: TGTGCCAGCAGTGAAGCTGGCCGTTTCGTCGGGACCTTC.

This chain connects TRBV7-9 to TRBJ1-4; possibly TRBD1 for D (6 bases). Germline V gene lookup returns CDR1 SEHNR and CDR2 FQNEAQ (reference sequence). The CDR3 covers 14 residues. V was pared by 5 bases and J by 7 bases, with 14 bases between. CDR3 residues: CASSQQGVVEKLFF. CDR3 DNA sequence: TGTGCCAGCAGCCAACAGGGTGTTGTTGAAAAACTGTTTTTT.

The genes are TRBV25-1 and TRBJ2-3, with D possibly matching TRBD2 (5 bases). V dropped 7 bases and J dropped 3 bases, with 11 bases sitting between them. CDR1 MGHDK and CDR2 SYGVNS come from the germline V gene. This CDR3 has 13 amino acids. The CDR3 DNA sequence: TGTGCCAGCACCCCACCGGGGACAGATACGCAGTATTTT. This gives the protein CASTPPGTDTQYF.

This chain links TRBV5-1 with TRBJ1-1; TRBD1 agrees at 9 bases. CDR1 is SGHRS, CDR2 YFSETQ, per germline. The trim removed 3 bases at V and 3 bases at J, leaving 3 bases unmatched. The CDR3 is 14 amino acids. CDR3 in amino acids: CASSYDRGDTEAFF. CDR3 DNA sequence: TGCGCCAGCAGCTATGACAGGGGGGACACTGAAGCTTTCTTT.

The chain employs TRBV27 and TRBJ2-7, with a possible D match to TRBD1 (5 bases). From germline, CDR1 is MNHEY and CDR2 SMNVEV (reference sequence). V dropped 0 bases and J dropped 2 bases, with 14 bases sitting between them. This CDR3 contains 16 residues. CDR3 DNA sequence: TGTGCCAGCAGTTTATCTATGACAGCGTACACCTACGAGCAGTACTTC. Amino acid sequence: CASSLSMTAYTYEQYF.

This chain uses TRBV11-1 with TRBJ2-1; TRBD2 agrees at 11 bases. The germline V gene encodes CDR1 SGHAT and CDR2 FQDESV (reference sequence). V lost 3 bases, J lost 4 bases, and 14 bases stayed unmatched. The CDR3 is 19 residues long. CDR3 sequence: CASSFSTWTSGQNYNEQFF. The CDR3 DNA sequence: TGTGCCAGCAGCTTCTCGACTTGGACTAGCGGGCAAAATTACAATGAGCAGTTCTTC.

V is TRBV27 and J is TRBJ2-5, with D possibly being TRBD2 (7 bases). This CDR3 has 16 amino acids. V was clipped by 4 bases and J by 5 bases, with 20 bases between them. Per germline, CDR1 MNHEY and CDR2 SMNVEV (reference sequence). The CDR3 region is CASSSESRGAWETQYF. The DNA of the CDR3 is TGTGCCAGCAGTTCGGAATCTCGGGGGGCCTGGGAGACCCAGTACTTC.